This T cell receptor (beta chain) came from a study of breast tumors, draining lymph nodes, adjacent tissues. As for this clonotype: This sequence may be a read error, since a much larger clone differs from it by one base.

Germline V gene data show CDR1 as SGHTA and CDR2 as FQGNSA. The CDR3 consists of 15 residues. TCRdb reanalysed the multiplex PCR reads using MiXCR and keeps one entry per CDR3 protein. The profile shows 150,000 to 200,000 distinct CDR3 sequences, roughly a third of them singletons. Breast cancer patients provided tissue from their axillary draining lymph nodes. The J gene is TRBJ1-2, the V gene TRBV7-2; TRBD1 might be the D (6 bases). The sequence was collected from a female donor with breast cancer. Some clones in this sample may be carry-over from other donors' samples. The specimen was axillary lymph node tissue. The CDR3 reads CASSRRGTGNYGYPF. The CDR3 bases are TGTGCCAGCAGCCGAAGAGGCACAGGGAACTATGGCTACCCCTTC.